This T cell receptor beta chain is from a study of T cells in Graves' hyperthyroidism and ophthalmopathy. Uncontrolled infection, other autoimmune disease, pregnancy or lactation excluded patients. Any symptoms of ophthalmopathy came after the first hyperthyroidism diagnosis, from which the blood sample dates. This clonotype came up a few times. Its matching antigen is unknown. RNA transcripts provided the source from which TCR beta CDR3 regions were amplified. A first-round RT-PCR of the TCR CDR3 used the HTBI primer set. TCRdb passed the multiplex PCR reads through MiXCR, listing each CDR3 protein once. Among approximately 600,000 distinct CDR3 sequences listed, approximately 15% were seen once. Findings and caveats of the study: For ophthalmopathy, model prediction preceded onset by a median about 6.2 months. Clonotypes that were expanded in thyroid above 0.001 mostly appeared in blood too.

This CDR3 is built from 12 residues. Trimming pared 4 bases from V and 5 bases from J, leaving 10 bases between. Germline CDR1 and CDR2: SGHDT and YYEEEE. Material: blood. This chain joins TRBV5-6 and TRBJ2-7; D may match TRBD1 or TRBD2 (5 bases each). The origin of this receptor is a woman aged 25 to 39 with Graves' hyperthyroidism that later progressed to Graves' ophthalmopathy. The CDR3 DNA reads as TGTGCCAGCAGCGTTGAGGGGAACGAGCAGTACTTC. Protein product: CASSVEGNEQYF.